This is a list of T cell receptor beta chains from one sample in a study of identical twins. TCRdb reprocessed the 5' RACE reads with MiXCR, giving one entry per CDR3 protein. The sample holds approximately 1.8 million distinct CDR3 sequences; more than 30% are singletons and the top ten take approximately 0.29%. What was sequenced was cord blood. These TCRs come from a newborn girl in good health. The CDR3 runs from the conserved cysteine through the conserved F or W. D genes are given only for firm matches. The size entry is marked missing in some rows and otherwise reads once, few, many or a size class.

D,V,size,J,DNA,CDR3
TRBD2,TRBV28,-,TRBJ2-5,TGTGCCAGCAGTTTGGTCCTAGCGGGAAGGAATGAGCAGTACTTC,CASSLVLAGRNEQYF
-,TRBV5-1,-,TRBJ1-6,TGCGCCAGCAGCTTGGAGGCCGGTTATAATTCACCCCTCCACTTT,CASSLEAGYNSPLHF
-,TRBV7-8,-,TRBJ2-1,TGTGCCAGCAGCTTACTCCCCAGGGCCGCCGCGACTGAGCAGTTCTTC,CASSLLPRAAATEQFF
TRBD1,TRBV10-3,-,TRBJ1-1,TGTGCCACCCGACAGGGGTTTGGGACTGAAGCTTTCTTT,CATRQGFGTEAFF
-,TRBV27,-,TRBJ1-5,TGTGCCAGCAGTCTCCTCCAGGGAGAGGAGCCCCAGCATTTT,CASSLLQGEEPQHF
-,TRBV12-3/TRBV12-4,-,TRBJ1-5,TGTGCCAGCAGTTTAGGGCTCGGATCTAGCAATCAGCCCCAGCATTTT,CASSLGLGSSNQPQHF
-,TRBV12-3/TRBV12-4,many,TRBJ1-5,TGTGCCAGCAGCTTATGGGGTAGCAATCAGCCCCAGCATTTT,CASSLWGSNQPQHF
-,TRBV5-1,-,TRBJ2-3,TGCGCCAGTAGACAGTTTCCTGGCACAGATACGCAGTATTTT,CASRQFPGTDTQYF
-,TRBV24-1,many,TRBJ2-3,TGTGCCACCAGTGAGCAGACTCCAGATACGCAGTATTTT,CATSEQTPDTQYF
TRBD2,TRBV28,-,TRBJ2-1,TGTGCCAGCAGTTTTTCTCTAGCGGGAGGTTTTAGTGAGCAGTTCTTC,CASSFSLAGGFSEQFF
TRBD1,TRBV4-2,few,TRBJ1-5,TGTGCCAGCAGCCAAGTAGTGGGACAGGGGGCGACGGGAAGCAATCAGCCCCAGCATTTT,CASSQVVGQGATGSNQPQHF
-,TRBV29-1,-,TRBJ1-2,TGCAGCGTTGACGGACAAAACTATGGCTACACCTTC,CSVDGQNYGYTF
-,TRBV5-1,few,TRBJ2-5,TGCGCCAGCAGCATGCTGAGTTCCCAAGAGACCCAGTACTTC,CASSMLSSQETQYF
TRBD2,TRBV4-1,many,TRBJ2-3,TGCGCCAGCAGCCAACCACCAGGACTAGCGGGAGATACGCAGTATTTT,CASSQPPGLAGDTQYF
-,TRBV30,-,TRBJ1-3,TGTGCCTGGACGAGATCTGGAAACACCATATATTTT,CAWTRSGNTIYF
-,TRBV7-6,-,TRBJ2-7,TGTGCCAGCAGCTTAGTAGCGCCCAGAGGGGAGCAGTACTTC,CASSLVAPRGEQYF
TRBD2,TRBV20-1,few,TRBJ2-5,TGCAGTGCTAGAGATATTAATGGCAGCGGGAGGCTCGAGACCCAGTACTTC,CSARDINGSGRLETQYF
TRBD1,TRBV7-2,few,TRBJ2-3,TGTGCCAGCAGCTTACAGACCGGGACAGGGGCCCATACGCAGTATTTT,CASSLQTGTGAHTQYF
TRBD2,TRBV5-1,many,TRBJ2-7,TGCGCCAGCAGCTTGACTAGCGGGGACTCCTACGAGCAGTACTTC,CASSLTSGDSYEQYF
-,TRBV13,few,TRBJ2-3,TGTGCCAGCAGCTTACTAAGCCCCCACACAGATACGCAGTATTTT,CASSLLSPHTDTQYF
-,TRBV5-5,few,TRBJ2-7,TGTGCCAGCATAAGTGACATCGACGAGCAGTACTTC,CASISDIDEQYF
TRBD2,TRBV12-3/TRBV12-4,few,TRBJ2-7,TGTGCCAGCACCCGGGGCGGGGGAGGGTCCTACGAGCAGTACTTC,CASTRGGGGSYEQYF
TRBD2,TRBV27,few,TRBJ2-7,TGTGCCAGCAGTTTTGGGGCTAGCGGACCCTACGAGCAGTACTTC,CASSFGASGPYEQYF
-,TRBV25-1,-,TRBJ1-2,TGTGCCAGCAGTGAAAACTTCCAGGTCCCTGGAGGCCACACCTTC,CASSENFQVPGGHTF
-,TRBV2,few,TRBJ2-7,TGTGCCAGCAGTGAGGACGCAGGAACCTACGAGCAGTACTTC,CASSEDAGTYEQYF
-,TRBV7-8,-,TRBJ1-2,TGTGCCAGCAGCTTACTCGCCAGGGCGGGATATGGCTACACCTTC,CASSLLARAGYGYTF
TRBD2,TRBV6-1,few,TRBJ2-7,TGTGCCAGCAGTGATACTAGCGGGGGCCACGGCGAGCAGTACTTC,CASSDTSGGHGEQYF
-,TRBV7-9,many,TRBJ1-4,TGTGCCAGCAGCTTAGCCACAACTAATGAAAAACTGTTTTTT,CASSLATTNEKLFF
-,TRBV2,few,TRBJ2-7,TGTGCCAGCAGTGAAATCGGGCACTACGAGCAGTACTTC,CASSEIGHYEQYF